A few counts support the clone carrying this T cell receptor (beta chain). The antigen remains unidentified. The data are from a study of cytomegalovirus exposure and HLA in healthy donors. Study-level points and caveats: The authors assumed roughly uniform sequencing depth across donors for presence/absence analyses. Versus the roughly 690-donor mean, an Asian-associated ancestry cluster reportedly showed fewer N-insertions in a later analysis. Rare sequences made up most TCRs, while some public TCRs were found in many donors.

The PCR employed 60 Vbeta primers together with 13 Jbeta primers. Methods used by the authors: Unique TCR beta chains totaled roughly 79 million in a later count, with about 11 million of them shared. Libraries were prepared by immunoSEQ multiplex PCR; TCRdb keeps only in-frame clonotypes and omits some of them. V, J and clone size are taken as reported in that table, and D and trimming were inferred from the DNA itself. The repertoire holds over 200,000 clones, with approximately 70% as singletons. This CDR3 region has 13 residues. Germline CDR1 reads SGHTA; CDR2 reads FQGTGA. V was clipped by 5 bases and J by 1 base, with 8 bases between them.

This rearrangement joins TRBV7-3 to TRBJ1-1, with D possibly being TRBD1 (5 bases). The sample consisted of PBMCs. This receptor was taken from a woman in her 30s in good health and CMV-seronegative. The CDR3 spells CASSETANTEAFF. In DNA, the CDR3 is TGTGCCAGCAGCGAGACAGCGAACACTGAAGCTTTCTTT.